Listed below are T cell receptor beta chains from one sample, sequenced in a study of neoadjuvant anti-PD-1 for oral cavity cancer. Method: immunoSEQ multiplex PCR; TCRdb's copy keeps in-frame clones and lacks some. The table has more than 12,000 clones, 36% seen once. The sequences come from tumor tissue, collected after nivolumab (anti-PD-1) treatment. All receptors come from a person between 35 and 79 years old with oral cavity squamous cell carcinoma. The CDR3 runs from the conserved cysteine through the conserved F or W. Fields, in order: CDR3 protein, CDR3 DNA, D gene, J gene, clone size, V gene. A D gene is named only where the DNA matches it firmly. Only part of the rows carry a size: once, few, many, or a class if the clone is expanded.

CASTPVRGQETQYF	TGTGCCAGCACCCCAGTACGGGGCCAAGAGACCCAGTACTTC	.	TRBJ2-5	.	TRBV7-2
CASSSRLAFGWLPNNEQFF	TGCGCCAGCAGCTCTCGACTAGCGTTCGGCTGGCTACCAAACAATGAGCAGTTCTTC	TRBD2	TRBJ2-1	.	TRBV4-3
CASSVLAGGGTDTQYF	TGTGCCAGCAGCGTACTAGCGGGGGGGGGCACAGATACGCAGTATTTT	TRBD2	TRBJ2-3	.	TRBV9
CASSFPLAGMHSTDTQYF	TGTGCCAGCAGCTTCCCGCTAGCGGGGATGCATAGCACAGATACGCAGTATTTT	TRBD2	TRBJ2-3	few	TRBV5-8
CASSWTTLNTEAFF	TGTGCCAGCAGTTGGACAACCCTGAACACTGAAGCTTTCTTT	.	TRBJ1-1	.	TRBV6-5
CASSQDRGGTEAFF	TGCGCCAGCAGCCAAGATCGGGGAGGAACTGAAGCTTTCTTT	.	TRBJ1-1	few	TRBV5-4
CAWSVEGARYTGELFF	TGTGCCTGGAGTGTTGAGGGGGCGAGGTACACCGGGGAGCTGTTTTTT	TRBD1	TRBJ2-2	.	TRBV30
CAWSGTLDANYGYTF	TGTGCCTGGAGTGGGACACTCGACGCTAACTATGGCTACACCTTC	.	TRBJ1-2	.	TRBV30
CAIREGWRNTEAFF	TGTGCCATCAGGGAGGGCTGGCGGAACACTGAAGCTTTCTTT	.	TRBJ1-1	medium-sized	TRBV10-3
CASSTTRGQGPYGYTF	TGTGCCAGCAGTACCACTAGGGGACAGGGCCCCTATGGCTACACCTTC	TRBD1	TRBJ1-2	.	TRBV27
CASSQGAASTDTQYF	TGCGCCAGCAGCCAAGGAGCGGCTAGCACAGATACGCAGTATTTT	.	TRBJ2-3	.	TRBV5-4
CASSLALTGSSGNTIYF	TGTGCCAGCAGCTTGGCCCTGACAGGGTCCTCTGGAAACACCATATATTTT	TRBD1	TRBJ1-3	few	TRBV5-6
CASSVSGTEAFF	TGTGCCAGCAGCGTATCAGGAACTGAAGCTTTCTTT	.	TRBJ1-1	.	TRBV9
CASSTRTSGRKQETQYF	TGTGCCAGCAGCACTAGGACTAGCGGGAGGAAACAAGAGACCCAGTACTTC	TRBD2	TRBJ2-5	.	TRBV7-8
CASSYPGGSLAF	TGTGCCAGCAGTTATCCAGGTGGGTCGTTGGCCTTC	.	TRBJ2-4	.	TRBV5-5
CASSVSGETYEQYF	TGCGCCAGCAGTGTAAGCGGAGAGACCTACGAGCAGTACTTC	.	TRBJ2-7	.	TRBV10-2
CASSIAPDYNQPQHF	TGCGCCAGCAGCATTGCCCCTGATTACAATCAGCCCCAGCATTTT	.	TRBJ1-5	medium-sized	TRBV5-1
CASSEAGTANTEAFF	TGTGCCAGCAGTGAAGCGGGGACAGCGAACACTGAAGCTTTCTTT	TRBD1	TRBJ1-1	.	TRBV2
CAITPGERGDTQYF	TGTGCCATCACCCCAGGGGAGAGAGGAGATACGCAGTATTTT	.	TRBJ2-3	many	TRBV10-3
CASAGTSTVEQFF	TGTGCCAGTGCCGGGACTAGTACCGTTGAGCAGTTCTTC	TRBD2	TRBJ2-1	.	TRBV19
CASSLGQLTSYEQYF	TGTGCCAGCAGCCTCGGACAGCTGACTTCCTACGAGCAGTACTTC	.	TRBJ2-7	.	TRBV2
CASSEKTTQSLTGELFF	TGTGCCAGCAGTGAAAAGACAACACAGAGCTTAACCGGGGAGCTGTTTTTT	.	TRBJ2-2	.	TRBV25-1
CAWSDKIQTGISTGELFF	TGTGCCTGGAGTGACAAAATTCAGACAGGGATTAGCACCGGGGAGCTGTTTTTT	TRBD1	TRBJ2-2	few	TRBV30
CASGSNQPQHF	TGTGCTAGTGGTTCGAATCAGCCCCAGCATTTT	.	TRBJ1-5	few	TRBV12-5
CASRSRTNTGGEQYF	TGTGCCAGCAGATCGAGGACTAACACTGGGGGGGAGCAGTACTTC	.	TRBJ2-7	few	TRBV7-2
CASGNRGLTGELFF	TGTGCCAGTGGAAACCGGGGGTTAACCGGGGAGCTGTTTTTT	.	TRBJ2-2	once	TRBV28
CASSTGTSGGANEQFF	TGTGCCAGCAGCACCGGGACTAGCGGGGGGGCAAATGAGCAGTTCTTC	TRBD2	TRBJ2-1	.	TRBV7-2
CASSFHSGGAVEQYF	TGTGCCAGCAGCTTTCATAGCGGGGGGGCGGTCGAGCAGTACTTC	TRBD2	TRBJ2-7	.	TRBV5-4
CASSSLGSTDTQYF	TGTGCCAGCAGTTCTTTGGGTAGCACAGATACGCAGTATTTT	.	TRBJ2-3	.	TRBV27
CASSARGVGVGTEAFF	TGTGCCAGCAGCGCCCGAGGTGTGGGGGTGGGTACTGAAGCTTTCTTT	.	TRBJ1-1	.	TRBV9
CATKGGGRNEQFF	TGTGCCACCAAAGGGGGGGGGAGGAATGAGCAGTTCTTC	.	TRBJ2-1	few	TRBV6-6
CASSQESGAPNSPLHF	TGCGCCAGCAGCCAAGAGAGCGGCGCACCAAATTCACCCCTCCACTTT	.	TRBJ1-6	.	TRBV4-3
CASSRTGWRREQYF	TGTGCCAGCAGCAGGACAGGGTGGAGGAGGGAGCAGTACTTC	.	TRBJ2-7	many	TRBV21-1
CASSSGTAWEETQYF	TGTGCCAGCAGCTCCGGGACCGCTTGGGAAGAGACCCAGTACTTC	.	TRBJ2-5	.	TRBV6-5
CASSIQLRTEAFF	TGCGCCAGCAGTATCCAATTAAGGACTGAAGCTTTCTTT	.	TRBJ1-1	few	TRBV4-1
CASSLDTGRNYGYTF	TGCGCCAGCAGCTTGGACACAGGGCGTAACTATGGCTACACCTTC	.	TRBJ1-2	.	TRBV5-1
CASSLWGSGELFF	TGTGCCAGCAGTCTGTGGGGCTCCGGGGAGCTGTTTTTT	.	TRBJ2-2	.	TRBV6-6
CASSLVLETQYF	TGTGCCAGCAGCTTAGTTCTGGAGACCCAGTACTTC	.	TRBJ2-5	.	TRBV7-3
CAWSGSGNTIYF	TGTGCCTGGAGTGGTTCTGGAAACACCATATATTTT	.	TRBJ1-3	.	TRBV30
CASSQDMWGGGPPRVREQYF	TGCGCCAGCAGCCAAGATATGTGGGGGGGTGGACCGCCAAGAGTGAGGGAGCAGTACTTC	TRBD2	TRBJ2-7	.	TRBV4-3
CASSLGGAQHF	TGTGCCAGCAGTCTCGGGGGAGCCCAGCATTTT	.	TRBJ1-5	.	TRBV6-5
CASTLRQGGQFF	TGTGCCAGCACCTTACGACAGGGTGGGCAGTTCTTC	TRBD1	TRBJ2-1	.	TRBV6-6
CASSLTPGYNEQFF	TGTGCCAGCAGCTTAACTCCGGGATACAATGAGCAGTTCTTC	.	TRBJ2-1	.	TRBV7-8
CASSPDGASTDTQYF	TGTGCCAGCAGCCCGGACGGAGCTAGCACAGATACGCAGTATTTT	.	TRBJ2-3	once	TRBV7-2
CASSLIANTDTQYF	TGTGCCAGCAGCTTAATTGCGAACACAGATACGCAGTATTTT	.	TRBJ2-3	many	TRBV7-3
CASSHRDRGRNGYTF	TGTGCCAGCAGTCACCGGGACAGGGGGCGGAATGGCTACACCTTC	TRBD1	TRBJ1-2	few	TRBV6-6
CASTLGQGGYEKLFF	TGTGCCAGCACTCTTGGACAGGGGGGTTACGAAAAACTGTTTTTT	TRBD1	TRBJ1-4	few	TRBV28
CASSDGGGQTYEQYF	TGTGCCAGCAGTGACGGGGGGGGACAAACCTACGAGCAGTACTTC	TRBD2	TRBJ2-7	.	TRBV6-1
CASSPLEGALVILVYGYTF	TGTGCCAGCAGCCCCCTAGAGGGGGCGCTTGTAATTTTGGTCTATGGCTACACCTTC	TRBD1	TRBJ1-2	.	TRBV7-8
CASRKTGVYNSPLHF	TGTGCCAGCAGAAAAACGGGGGTCTATAATTCACCCCTCCACTTT	.	TRBJ1-6	.	TRBV6-5
CASSLGVLTDTQYF	TGTGCCAGCAGCTTAGGGGTCTTAACAGATACGCAGTATTTT	.	TRBJ2-3	.	TRBV7-2
CASSSGPGTDTQYF	TGTGCCAGCAGCTCGGGGCCCGGCACAGATACGCAGTATTTT	.	TRBJ2-3	.	TRBV7-2
CASSLAVGQLTGELFF	TGTGCCAGCAGCTTAGCCGTGGGACAACTCACCGGGGAGCTGTTTTTT	.	TRBJ2-2	few	TRBV11-3
CASSSGGLSEKLFF	TGTGCCAGCAGCTCAGGGGGGTTGAGTGAAAAACTGTTTTTT	TRBD1	TRBJ1-4	few	TRBV6-1
CAWTLTGNNSPLHF	TGTGCCTGGACCTTGACAGGGAATAATTCACCCCTCCACTTT	TRBD1	TRBJ1-6	medium-sized	TRBV30
CAWKESTDTQYF	TGTGCCTGGAAGGAAAGCACAGATACGCAGTATTTT	.	TRBJ2-3	.	TRBV30
CASSKGTGGYGYTF	TGTGCCAGCAGCAAAGGGACAGGGGGCTATGGCTACACCTTC	.	TRBJ1-2	.	TRBV21-1
CASTDLAKNIQYF	TGTGCCAGCACAGACCTAGCCAAAAACATTCAGTACTTC	.	TRBJ2-4	few	TRBV6-1